This T cell receptor (beta chain) stems from a study of vaccination effects on CD4 cells after COVID-19. Points on this clone: Antigen specificity is unknown.

TCRdb keeps only in-frame clones here, not all; method: immunoSEQ multiplex PCR. The data hold approximately 37,000 clones, with 65% to 80% observed a single time. Subsequent to less than twelve days of culture, CD4+ T cells were isolated. The study found no prior SARS-CoV-2 infection in the vaccine recipients, who tested negative for nucleocapsid antibodies. Between the trimmed V and J ends, which lost 3 bases and 5 bases, there was a span of 12 bases. Germline V gene lookup returns CDR1 SQVTM and CDR2 ANQGSEA. The CDR3 spans 13 residues. The chain carries TRBV29-1 and TRBJ2-3; D perhaps matches TRBD2 (6 bases). The sequencing here drew on CD4+ T cells from PBMCs cultured without peptide, taken before COVID-19 vaccination. The clonotype was recovered from a human donor who received a COVID-19 vaccine. DNA for the CDR3: TGCAGCGTTGACGGGGGTACGCTAGATACGCAGTATTTT. Its protein is CSVDGGTLDTQYF.